This record concerns one T cell receptor (beta chain) sequence. Its antigen remains unidentified. This CDR3 has 16 amino acids. Trimming shortened V by 4 bases and J by 0 bases, and 17 bases separated the two germline ends. Germline V gives CDR1 GTSNPN, CDR2 SVGIG (reference sequence). These data come from a study of CD8+ T cells in alopecia areata. Study-level findings and limits: Clonality was higher in lesional than normal scalp, especially in alopecia totalis/universalis. During tofacitinib treatment, many expanded lesional clones remained in scalp and blood. Uncertainty remains about how baseline CD8+ expansion links to response, with one nonresponder.

The authors extracted RNA and reverse transcribed it into cDNA as the sequencing template. Assay: immunoSEQ multiplex PCR; the TCRdb copy retains only in-frame clones and omits some. The sample contains 200,000 or so clones, roughly 60% of which appear only once. Treatment of the sample: oral pan-JAK inhibitor, 5-10 mg twice daily. Lesional scalp punch biopsies and peripheral blood were collected from alopecia areata patients. The TCR comes from a human donor with alopecia areata. The sample here was CD4+ T cells sorted from blood, taken at week 24, from a patient treated with tofacitinib. V and J are TRBV30 and TRBJ2-3, with TRBD1 as a possible D gene (5 bases). CDR3 nucleotide sequence: TGTGCCTGGAATTCTGGACATGACACTAGCACAGATACGCAGTATTTT. This sequence encodes CAWNSGHDTSTDTQYF.